Listed here are 24 T cell receptor beta chains from one sample, sequenced in a study of shared clonotypes between healthy human individuals. The protocol was immunoSEQ multiplex PCR, while the TCRdb copy is restricted to in-frame clones and leaves out a portion. The top ten clones hold approximately 0.35% of a sample with about 2.4 million clones, roughly 93% of them seen once. The sequenced sample consisted of naive CD4+ T cells from PBMCs. Subset described: CD45RA+ positively selected. These receptors all stem from a man between 18 and 29 years old in good health. Some clones in this sample may be carry-over from other donors' samples.

This rearrangement joins TRBV18 to TRBJ2-7; D remains ambiguous. Germline CDR1 and CDR2: KGHSH and LQKENI. V was clipped by 3 bases and J by 5 bases, with 8 bases between them. The CDR3 has 12 residues. The CDR3 nucleotides are TGTGCCAGCTCACCTTCCCTGAACGAGCAGTACTTC. Translated, it gives CASSPSLNEQYF.

This chain connects TRBV19 to TRBJ2-7, with TRBD2 matching over 11 bases. The CDR3 loop spans 15 amino acids. The J segment lost 3 bases and the V segment lost 4 bases, leaving 5 bases of the junction unmatched. Germline V gene data show CDR1 as LNHDA and CDR2 as SQIVND (reference sequence). The CDR3 DNA reads TGTGCCAGTAGTACCCTAGCGGGAGGCATCTACGAGCAGTACTTC. Its translation: CASSTLAGGIYEQYF.

V and J are TRBV7-8 and TRBJ2-5; 7 bases are shared with TRBD1. The germline CDR1 and CDR2 sequences are SGHVS and FQNEAQ. Losses at the gene ends were 0 bases for V and 5 bases for J; bases not matched to a gene: 9. The CDR3 is 16 amino acids. CDR3 nucleotide sequence: TGTGCCAGCAGCTTAGCCAGAACAGGGGTTAGGGAGACCCAGTACTTC. Residues: CASSLARTGVRETQYF.

Remarks on this clone: The sample holds other DNA sequences that translate to the same CDR3. The chain couples TRBV5-4 to TRBJ1-2; no definite D call. Trimming left V 0 bases short and J 4 bases short, with 10 bases between. The CDR3 loop spans 14 amino acids. Germline V gene lookup returns CDR1 SGHNT and CDR2 YYREEE (reference sequence). The CDR3 here is CASSLAGSGYGYTF. CDR3 nucleotide sequence: TGTGCCAGCAGCTTGGCCGGGAGCGGCTATGGCTACACCTTC. Based on the CDR3 plus reference TRBV5-4 and TRBJ1-2, the full variable domain is ETGVTQSPTHLIKTRGQQVTLRCSSQSGHNTVSWYQQALGQGPQFIFQYYREEENGRGNFPPRFSGLQFPNYSSELNVNALELDDSALYLCASSLAGSGYGYTFGSGTRLTVV.

V gene TRBV29-1 combines with J gene TRBJ1-2; 7 nucleotides agree with TRBD1. Germline V gene sequence: CDR1 SQVTM, CDR2 ANQGSEA. The trim removed 5 bases at V and 8 bases at J, leaving 11 bases unmatched. This CDR3 has 13 residues. CDR3 nucleotides: TGCAGCGTTCAATACAGGGGAGTAACGGGCTACACCTTC. Residues: CSVQYRGVTGYTF.

V gene TRBV19 combines with J gene TRBJ1-5; TRBD1 might be the D (5 bases). Per the germline V gene, CDR1 is LNHDA and CDR2 is SQIVND (reference sequence). V lost 4 bases to trimming and J lost 3 bases, with 25 bases between them. The CDR3 loop spans 19 amino acids. This CDR3 reads CASSKGRQGRAFLNQPQHF. DNA for the CDR3: TGTGCCAGTAGTAAGGGCCGTCAGGGCAGGGCGTTTCTCAATCAGCCCCAGCATTTT.

The chain combines TRBV7-6 with TRBJ2-5, with 10 bases fitting TRBD2. V lost 1 base, J lost 4 bases, and 9 bases stayed unmatched. The germline V gene has CDR1 SGHVS and CDR2 FNYEAQ. The CDR3 totals 17 residues. The chain's CDR3 is CASSLEASGSIGETQYF. For the CDR3, the DNA is TGTGCCAGCAGCTTAGAGGCTAGCGGGAGTATCGGAGAGACCCAGTACTTC.

The V gene is TRBV7-9, the J gene TRBJ2-7; D gene ambiguous. Germline CDR1 SEHNR, CDR2 FQNEAQ (reference sequence). V was pared by 0 bases and J by 0 bases, with 15 bases between. The CDR3 is 17 amino acids. The chain's CDR3 is CASSLAPGIHHSYEQYF. The CDR3 nucleotides are TGTGCCAGCAGCTTAGCTCCGGGTATCCACCACTCCTACGAGCAGTACTTC.

This clone showed up just once. The J gene is TRBJ1-4, the V gene TRBV6-1; D is perhaps TRBD1 (5 bases). V gave up 4 bases and J gave up 4 bases, with 13 bases separating them. This CDR3 contains 15 residues. Per germline, CDR1 MNHNS and CDR2 SASEGT. The CDR3 loop is CASSGSGGYNEKLFF. The CDR3 region has the DNA TGTGCCAGCAGTGGTTCGGGGGGGTATAATGAAAAACTGTTTTTT.

The chain employs TRBV28 and TRBJ2-5; D is ambiguous. Trimming shortened V by 7 bases and J by 6 bases, and 12 bases separated the two germline ends. Germline CDR1 reads MDHEN; CDR2 reads SYDVKM. This CDR3 has 12 amino acids. DNA for the CDR3: TGTGCCAGCACAACCACGAAGAAGACCCAGTACTTC. It is translated as CASTTTKKTQYF.

V gene TRBV7-2 combines with J gene TRBJ2-7, with 8 nucleotides matching TRBD1. J lost 1 base, V lost 1 base, and 6 bases had no gene match. The CDR3 loop spans 16 amino acids. Germline V CDR1 and CDR2: SGHTA, FQGNSA. The CDR3 spells CASSLVFGQGSYEQYF. The CDR3 DNA is TGTGCCAGCAGCTTAGTTTTTGGACAGGGATCCTACGAGCAGTACTTC.

The V and J genes are TRBV6-6 and TRBJ1-5, with no clear D. The germline V gene has CDR1 MNHNY and CDR2 SVGAGI (reference sequence). The V end was cut by 0 bases, the J end by 5 bases, with 14 bases between. This CDR3 is 16 amino acids long. CDR3 residues: CASSYSLAAPYQPQHF. CDR3 coding DNA: TGTGCCAGCAGTTACTCCTTAGCGGCCCCGTATCAGCCCCAGCATTTT.

The gene calls are TRBV27 and TRBJ2-7; D gene ambiguous. Germline CDR1 and CDR2: MNHEY and SMNVEV (reference sequence). The germline V and J ends were trimmed by 5 bases and 9 bases, with 17 bases remaining between them. The CDR3 runs 13 residues. The CDR3 here is CASSDRVITAQYF. As DNA, the CDR3 is TGTGCCAGCAGTGACCGGGTCATAACCGCGCAGTACTTC.

The genes are TRBV28 and TRBJ1-4, with a possible D match to TRBD1 (6 bases). The V end lost 5 bases, the J end lost 3 bases, and 13 bases lay between the germline ends. Germline V gene data show CDR1 as MDHEN and CDR2 as SYDVKM. The CDR3 has 15 residues. The CDR3 nucleotides are TGTGCCAGCAGTAACGCGGGGGCGGCTAATGAAAAACTGTTTTTT. Its translation: CASSNAGAANEKLFF.

The rearrangement uses TRBV28 and TRBJ1-1; 7 nucleotides match TRBD1. V lost 1 base, J lost 5 bases, and 7 bases stayed unmatched. Germline CDR1 is MDHEN and CDR2 is SYDVKM. The CDR3 has 15 residues. In nucleotides, the CDR3 is TGTGCCAGCAGTTTATTTCAGGGGGTAGGAACTGAAGCTTTCTTT. Protein sequence: CASSLFQGVGTEAFF. Full variable domain (remainder filled in from reference TRBV28 and TRBJ1-1): DVKVTQSSRYLVKRTGEKVFLECVQDMDHENMFWYRQDPGLGLRLIYFSYDVKMKEKGDIPEGYSVSREKKERFSLILESASTNQTSMYLCASSLFQGVGTEAFFGQGTRLTVV.

The chain has TRBV7-7 and TRBJ2-2; D might be TRBD2 (6 bases). Deletions cut 3 bases from V and 4 bases from J, with 12 bases between. CDR3 length equals 15 residues. Germline V CDR1 and CDR2: SSHAT, FNYEAQ (reference sequence). The CDR3 loop is CASSLGGWGTGELFF. The CDR3 bases are TGTGCCAGCAGCTTGGGGGGATGGGGCACCGGGGAGCTGTTTTTT.

This clone has just one count. The CDR3 DNA is TGTGCCAGCAGCGTAGGTGGACAGGGGCCGAACATTCAGTACTTC. Translating gives CASSVGGQGPNIQYF. The chain couples TRBV9 to TRBJ2-4, with 9 bases matching TRBD1. The CDR3 consists of 15 residues. Germline-derived CDR1 and CDR2 are SGDLS and YYNGEE. J was trimmed by 7 bases and V by 0 bases; bases with no gene match: 5.

This CDR3 is CASSQDLGPTDTQYF. The CDR3 DNA sequence: TGTGCCAGCAGCCAAGATCTAGGGCCGACAGATACGCAGTATTTT. The chain recombines TRBV14 with TRBJ2-3; D not certain. CDR3 length equals 15 residues. V was pared by 0 bases and J by 3 bases, with 10 bases between. Germline assignment: CDR1 SGHDN and CDR2 FVKESK.

The chain is built from TRBV6-6 and TRBJ2-7; D is uncertain. This CDR3 region has 15 residues. Trimming shortened V by 4 bases and J by 2 bases, and 15 bases separated the two germline ends. Germline V gene lookup returns CDR1 MNHNY and CDR2 SVGAGI (reference sequence). The CDR3 spells CASSLTPSVPYEQYF. The CDR3 DNA is TGTGCCAGCAGTTTGACACCGTCGGTACCCTACGAGCAGTACTTC.

The J gene is TRBJ2-2, the V gene TRBV18; 7 bases line up with TRBD1. With 6 bases clipped from V and 4 bases from J, the junction kept 8 bases outside the gene matches. This CDR3 contains 15 residues. Germline assignment: CDR1 KGHSH and CDR2 LQKENI. CDR3 DNA: TGTGCCAGCTCGGAGCTACAGGGGAGCACCGGGGAGCTGTTTTTT. It yields the protein CASSELQGSTGELFF.

The table lists this clone with a few counts. The rearrangement joins TRBV16 to TRBJ2-4; no clear D. This CDR3 comprises 14 residues. The V gene's germline CDR1 is KGHSY and CDR2 FQNENV. The ends were cut back, 0 bases at V and 15 bases at J, with 18 bases in the middle. DNA of the CDR3: TGTGCCAGCAGCCAATCGGGGAACAAGTCGCCATGGTACTTC. Protein product: CASSQSGNKSPWYF. The complete variable domain, with remaining parts taken from reference TRBV16 and TRBJ2-4, reads GEEVAQTPKHLVRGEGQKAKLYCAPIKGHSYVFWYQQVLKNEFKFLISFQNENVFDETGMPKERFSAKCLPNSPCSLEIQATKLEDSAVYFCASSQSGNKSPWYFGAGTRLSVL.

The CDR3 region is CAISESWRDRGQATQYF. In DNA, the CDR3 is TGTGCCATCAGTGAGTCATGGAGGGACAGGGGACAGGCGACCCAGTACTTC. This rearrangement joins TRBV10-3 to TRBJ2-5, with 10 positions matching TRBD1. J gave up 7 bases and V 0 bases, and 11 bases lay outside the gene matches. This CDR3 is 17 amino acids long. Germline V gene data show CDR1 as ENHRY and CDR2 as SYGVKD.

This chain connects TRBV7-6 to TRBJ2-5, with D hard to call. Deletions cut 6 bases from V and 4 bases from J, with 9 bases between. The germline V gene has CDR1 SGHVS and CDR2 FNYEAQ. CDR3 size: 12 residues. The CDR3 region is CASSTGRETQYF. The CDR3, as DNA: TGTGCCAGCAGTACGGGCAGAGAGACCCAGTACTTC.

This clone has just one count. The CDR3, as DNA: TGTGCCACCAGCAGGGAAGGGACAGCCGATGGGATGAACACTGAAGCTTTCTTT. Protein sequence: CATSREGTADGMNTEAFF. The V and J genes are TRBV15 and TRBJ1-1; TRBD1 matches 7 bases. The CDR3 is made up of 18 amino acids. Per germline, CDR1 LNHNV and CDR2 YYDKDF (reference sequence). With 3 bases clipped from V and 0 bases from J, the junction kept 13 bases outside the gene matches.